The 2 T cell receptor beta chains below come from one sample, sequenced in a study of CXCR3-negative and CXCR3-positive naive CD8 T cells. Whole-study findings and limits: Hydrophobicity of TRB CDR3s was greater in CXCR3-positive naive cells than in CXCR3-negative naive cells.

The TRB cDNA libraries were prepared by 5' RACE with UMI labels. TCRdb reprocessed the 5' RACE reads and keeps a single row for each CDR3 protein, giving no DNA. The listing records approximately 96,000 distinct CDR3 sequences. Antigens for these TCRs are unknown. Sequencing was carried out using naive CXCR3+ CD8+ T cells from blood. Subset indicated: CD45RO-CCR7+CD27+CD95- naive CD8+ T cells expressing CXCR3 (TNR3+). The source is a human donor in good health. Some clones in this sample may be carry-over from other donors' samples.

The chain recombines TRBV6-6 with TRBJ1-1; absent DNA, TCRdb's TRBD1 call cannot be checked. The CDR3 totals 16 residues. Germline V gene sequence: CDR1 MNHNY, CDR2 SVGAGI (reference sequence). The CDR3 sequence: CASSLQPGISDTEAFF.

The J gene is TRBJ2-7, the V gene TRBV6-6. This CDR3 is built from 11 residues. CDR1 is MNHNY and CDR2 is SVGAGI in the germline V gene (reference sequence). CDR3 sequence: CASQIAYEQYF.